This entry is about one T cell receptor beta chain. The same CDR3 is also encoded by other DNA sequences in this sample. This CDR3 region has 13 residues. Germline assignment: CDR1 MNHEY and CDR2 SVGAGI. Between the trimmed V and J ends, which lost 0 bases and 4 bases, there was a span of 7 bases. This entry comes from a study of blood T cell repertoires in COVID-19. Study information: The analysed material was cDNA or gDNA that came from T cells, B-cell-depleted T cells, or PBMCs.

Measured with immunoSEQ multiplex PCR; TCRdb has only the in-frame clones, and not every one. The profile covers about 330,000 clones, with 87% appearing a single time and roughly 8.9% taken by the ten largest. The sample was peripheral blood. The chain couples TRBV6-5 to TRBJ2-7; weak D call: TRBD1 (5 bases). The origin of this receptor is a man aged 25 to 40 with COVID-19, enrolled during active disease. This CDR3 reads CASSYSGVYEQYF. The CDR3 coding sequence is TGTGCCAGCAGTTACTCAGGGGTGTACGAGCAGTACTTC.